A selection of T cell receptor beta chains follows, all from one sample in a study of blood T cell repertoires in COVID-19. The protocol was immunoSEQ multiplex PCR, while the TCRdb copy is restricted to in-frame clones and leaves out a portion. This table holds a few hundred thousand clones, around 83% found once. Material for sequencing was peripheral blood. The source of these receptors is a man under 40 who had recovered from COVID-19. Both conserved end residues are part of each CDR3. D genes are given only for firm matches. Clone sizes are given selectively: once, few, many, or a class where the clone is expanded.

>TRBJ1-2|.|TRBV4-1|.
TGCGCCAGCAGCCACCTGCCGGGACAAAGAAATGGCTACACCTTC
CASSHLPGQRNGYTF
>TRBJ1-3|TRBD1|TRBV5-4|.
TGTGCCAGCAGCTTGGCGGGCAGGGGGACCTCTGGAAACACCATATATTTT
CASSLAGRGTSGNTIYF
>TRBJ1-5|TRBD1|TRBV2|.
TGTGCCAGCAGCGGGACAGGGGGCGGAGGCAATCAGCCCCAGCATTTT
CASSGTGGGGNQPQHF
>TRBJ2-5|TRBD2|TRBV7-3|.
TGTGCCAGCAGCTTACATAGCGGGGGACCACAAGAGACCCAGTACTTC
CASSLHSGGPQETQYF
>TRBJ2-5|TRBD2|TRBV27|.
TGTGCCAGCAGTTTAACTACGGGGGGAAACTGGAGGGAGACCCAGTACTTC
CASSLTTGGNWRETQYF
>TRBJ1-5|.|TRBV6-5|.
TGTGCCAGCAACGAGGGATATAGCAATCAGCCCCAGCATTTT
CASNEGYSNQPQHF
>TRBJ1-2|.|TRBV3-1/TRBV3-2|.
TGTGCCAGCAGCCATGACACGTCTAACTATGGCTACACCTTC
CASSHDTSNYGYTF
>TRBJ2-3|.|TRBV9|few
TGTGCCAGCAGCGTAGGGGTGAGGGTCCTAGATACGCAGTATTTT
CASSVGVRVLDTQYF
>TRBJ1-5|.|TRBV2|.
TGTGCCAGCAGTGAGCAGGGATCGGCTCAGCCCCAGCATTTT
CASSEQGSAQPQHF
>TRBJ1-6|.|TRBV25-1|.
TGTGCCAGCGGGGGCTCCGGGACACGGGTTTCACCCCTCCACTTT
CASGGSGTRVSPLHF
>TRBJ1-5|.|TRBV7-9|.
TGTGCCAGCAGCGCAGACAGGAATCAGCCCCAGCATTTT
CASSADRNQPQHF
>TRBJ1-2|.|TRBV12-3/TRBV12-4|.
TGTGCCAGCAGTTTATCCCAGGCTGGCTACACCTTC
CASSLSQAGYTF
>TRBJ2-7|.|TRBV2|.
TGTGCCAGCAAGGGGATGACCTACGAGCAGTACTTC
CASKGMTYEQYF
>TRBJ2-5|.|TRBV28|.
TGTGCCAGCAATTCACCGGCGGAGTCGCAAGAGACCCAGTACTTC
CASNSPAESQETQYF
>TRBJ2-1|.|TRBV14|.
TGTGCCAGCAGCCAAGCATCGGTTGCGATCTTC
CASSQASVAIF
>TRBJ2-3|TRBD2|TRBV9|.
TGTGCCAGCAGCGTAGGTGTCAGCGGGGGGGCGGTCGATACGCAGTATTTT
CASSVGVSGGAVDTQYF
>TRBJ2-7|TRBD1|TRBV3-1/TRBV3-2|.
TGTGCCAGCAGCCTTGGGACAGGCGGCCTTCTACACGAGCAGTACTTC
CASSLGTGGLLHEQYF
>TRBJ2-3|.|TRBV7-9|.
TGTGCCAGCAGCTATAGTCAAGCCTCCACAGATACGCAGTATTTT
CASSYSQASTDTQYF
>TRBJ2-5|.|TRBV25-1|.
TGTGCCAGCAGTGTCTCTAGCGCCTGGGGGCAAGAGACCCAGTACTTC
CASSVSSAWGQETQYF
>TRBJ2-7|TRBD1|TRBV5-6|.
TGTGCCAGCAGCTGGGGACAGGGGACCCACGAGCAGTACTTC
CASSWGQGTHEQYF
>TRBJ1-1|.|TRBV18|.
TGTGCCAGCTCACCCTTGGGACAATTTAACACTGAAGCTTTCTTT
CASSPLGQFNTEAFF
>TRBJ2-5|TRBD1|TRBV12-5|.
TGTGCTAGTGGCTCGGGACAGGTCGGTCAAGAGACCCAGTACTTC
CASGSGQVGQETQYF
>TRBJ1-2|.|TRBV20-1|once
TGCAGTGCTAGTGCCGGTCTCAATGGCTACACCTTC
CSASAGLNGYTF
>TRBJ2-1|.|TRBV28|.
TGTGCCAGCAGTCCTACAGGGGAAGGAGGGAATGAGCAGTTCTTC
CASSPTGEGGNEQFF
>TRBJ2-5|.|TRBV7-6|.
TGTGCCAGCAGCTCCCAACCGGTTGGTGCAGAGACCCAGTACTTC
CASSSQPVGAETQYF
>TRBJ1-2|.|TRBV11-2|.
TGTGCCAGCAGCCTTGGACTGTCCAACCCGGGTGGCTACACCTTC
CASSLGLSNPGGYTF
>TRBJ1-1|.|TRBV29-1|few
TGCAGCGTTCAAACAGATCCGAACACTGAAGCTTTCTTT
CSVQTDPNTEAFF
>TRBJ1-5|.|TRBV28|.
TGTGCCAGCAGTTTAGGTCAGAAATGGCCCCAGCATTTT
CASSLGQKWPQHF
>TRBJ2-3|.|TRBV21-1|.
TGTGCCAGCAGCAAAATTCAGGGGCAACAATGGACCCCTAGCACAGATACGCAGTATTTT
CASSKIQGQQWTPSTDTQYF
>TRBJ1-1|.|TRBV6-5|.
TGTGCCAGCAACAGGGAGAACACTGAAGCTTTCTTT
CASNRENTEAFF
>TRBJ2-7|TRBD1|TRBV7-3|.
TGTGCCAGCAGCTTAGGGGGACAGGGGGCCTACGAGCAGTACTTC
CASSLGGQGAYEQYF
>TRBJ1-1|.|TRBV9|once
TGTGCCAGCAGCGCGGTGGGGGCCGGTATTGAAGCTTTCTTT
CASSAVGAGIEAFF
>TRBJ2-5|TRBD2|TRBV7-9|.
TGTGCCAGCAGCTTACTAGCGGGGGAAGAGACCCAGTACTTC
CASSLLAGEETQYF
>TRBJ1-1|.|TRBV2|.
TGTGCCAGCAGTGAGGGAGAAAACACTGAAGCTTTCTTT
CASSEGENTEAFF
>TRBJ1-2|TRBD1|TRBV5-1|.
TGCGCCAGCAGCCGGGACCCGGGACAGGGTGGCTACACCTTC
CASSRDPGQGGYTF
>TRBJ2-3|TRBD2|TRBV18|.
TGTGCCAGCTCACGGGGACTAGCGGAGTTCACAGATACGCAGTATTTT
CASSRGLAEFTDTQYF
>TRBJ1-2|TRBD1|TRBV7-9|.
TGTGCCAGCAGCCAGGGGGGCATTGGCTACACCTTC
CASSQGGIGYTF
>TRBJ2-7|.|TRBV5-4|once
TGTGCCAGCAGCTTGGGCGGGGCTCGGGAGCAGTACTTC
CASSLGGAREQYF
>TRBJ1-6|.|TRBV27|.
TGTGCCAGCAGCGTCACAGAGAATTCACCCCTCCACTTT
CASSVTENSPLHF
>TRBJ1-2|.|TRBV11-2|.
TGTGCCAGCAGCCTAACCGCTATGGACTATGGCTACACCTTC
CASSLTAMDYGYTF
>TRBJ2-7|TRBD1|TRBV6-2/TRBV6-3|.
TGTGCCAGCAGTTACGGGGACAGCGAAGTCCCCTACGAGCAGTACTTC
CASSYGDSEVPYEQYF
>TRBJ2-3|TRBD1|TRBV7-6|.
TGTGCCAGCAGCTTAAGACAGGGGGTGAAGGATACGCAGTATTTT
CASSLRQGVKDTQYF
>TRBJ2-2|TRBD1|TRBV7-6|.
TGTGCCAGCAGCCTAGAACCCGGGACAGGGGTTACCGGGGAGCTGTTTTTT
CASSLEPGTGVTGELFF
>TRBJ2-2|.|TRBV24-1|.
TGTGCCACCAGCCTAGGAACCGGGGAGCTGTTTTTT
CATSLGTGELFF
>TRBJ2-1|TRBD2|TRBV27|.
TGTGCCAGCAGTTTATCACCTAGCGGGGTAAAGCAGTTCTTC
CASSLSPSGVKQFF
>TRBJ1-5|TRBD1|TRBV7-6|.
TGTGCCAGCAGCTTGACAGGGGATCAGCCCCAGCATTTT
CASSLTGDQPQHF
>TRBJ2-1|TRBD2|TRBV28|.
TGTGCCAGCAGGCCAAGAAGCGGGGGGGCTCTCGGAGAGCAGTTCTTC
CASRPRSGGALGEQFF
>TRBJ2-3|TRBD2|TRBV7-9|few
TGTGCCAGCAGCTTTCCGGGACTAGCGGGTACAGATACGCAGTATTTT
CASSFPGLAGTDTQYF
>TRBJ2-2|.|TRBV4-1|.
TGCGCCAGCAGCCAAGCCAGGAAAAACACCGGGGAGCTGTTTTTT
CASSQARKNTGELFF
>TRBJ1-2|.|TRBV6-5|.
TGTGCCAGCAGTTACTCGCCAGGAGGATCTATCAATGGCTACACCTTC
CASSYSPGGSINGYTF
>TRBJ2-6|.|TRBV3-1/TRBV3-2|.
TGTGCCAGCAGCTTGGCAGGCGGGGCCAACGTCCTGACTTTC
CASSLAGGANVLTF
>TRBJ1-4|.|TRBV2|.
TGTGCCAGCAGCGTACAGGGTATGGTAGGAGAAAAACTGTTTTTT
CASSVQGMVGEKLFF
>TRBJ2-2|.|TRBV25-1|.
TGTGCCAGCAGTGAAGGACAGCTCGCGAACACCGGGGAGCTGTTTTTT
CASSEGQLANTGELFF
>TRBJ1-5|.|TRBV21-1|.
TGTGCCAGCAGCAAAGGTCCTGGGCCGTTAAGGTATAGCAATCAGCCCCAGCATTTT
CASSKGPGPLRYSNQPQHF
>TRBJ2-7|.|TRBV3-1/TRBV3-2|.
TGTGCCAGCAGCCCTGGGGACATACGCTACGAGCAGTACTTC
CASSPGDIRYEQYF
>TRBJ2-5|.|TRBV9|.
TGTGCCAGCAGCCCCCCCGCCGGAGAGACCCAGTACTTC
CASSPPAGETQYF
>TRBJ2-1|TRBD2|TRBV6-5|.
TGTGCCAGCAGCGGGACTAGCGGGGGGGAATATGAGCAGTTCTTC
CASSGTSGGEYEQFF
>TRBJ2-7|TRBD1|TRBV18|.
TGTGCCAGCTCACCCAGGACAGGGATGGAAGAGCAGTACTTC
CASSPRTGMEEQYF